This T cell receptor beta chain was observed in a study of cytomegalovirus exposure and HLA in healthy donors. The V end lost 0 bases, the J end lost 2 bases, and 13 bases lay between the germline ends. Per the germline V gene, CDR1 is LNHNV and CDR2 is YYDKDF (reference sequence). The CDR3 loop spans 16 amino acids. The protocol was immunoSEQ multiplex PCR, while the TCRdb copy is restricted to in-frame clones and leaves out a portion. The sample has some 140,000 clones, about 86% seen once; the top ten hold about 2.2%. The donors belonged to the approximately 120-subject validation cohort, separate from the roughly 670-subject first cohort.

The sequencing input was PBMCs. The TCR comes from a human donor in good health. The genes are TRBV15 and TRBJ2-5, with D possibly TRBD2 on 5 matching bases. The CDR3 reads CATSRERVRGQETQYF. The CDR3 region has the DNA TGTGCCACCAGCAGAGAGCGTGTTCGGGGTCAAGAGACCCAGTACTTC.